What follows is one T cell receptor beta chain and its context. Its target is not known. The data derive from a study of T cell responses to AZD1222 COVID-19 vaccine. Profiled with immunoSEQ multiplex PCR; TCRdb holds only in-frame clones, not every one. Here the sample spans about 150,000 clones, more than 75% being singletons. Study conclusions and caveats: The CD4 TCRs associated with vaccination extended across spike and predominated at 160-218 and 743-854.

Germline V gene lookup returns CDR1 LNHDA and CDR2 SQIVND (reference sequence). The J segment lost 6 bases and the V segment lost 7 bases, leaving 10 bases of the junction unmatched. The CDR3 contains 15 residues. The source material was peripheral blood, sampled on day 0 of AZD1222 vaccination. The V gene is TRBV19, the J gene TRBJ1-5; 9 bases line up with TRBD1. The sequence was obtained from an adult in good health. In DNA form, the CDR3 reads TGTGCCAGTACCTCCCACAGGGGGCAGGTTCAGCCCCAGCATTTT. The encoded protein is CASTSHRGQVQPQHF.